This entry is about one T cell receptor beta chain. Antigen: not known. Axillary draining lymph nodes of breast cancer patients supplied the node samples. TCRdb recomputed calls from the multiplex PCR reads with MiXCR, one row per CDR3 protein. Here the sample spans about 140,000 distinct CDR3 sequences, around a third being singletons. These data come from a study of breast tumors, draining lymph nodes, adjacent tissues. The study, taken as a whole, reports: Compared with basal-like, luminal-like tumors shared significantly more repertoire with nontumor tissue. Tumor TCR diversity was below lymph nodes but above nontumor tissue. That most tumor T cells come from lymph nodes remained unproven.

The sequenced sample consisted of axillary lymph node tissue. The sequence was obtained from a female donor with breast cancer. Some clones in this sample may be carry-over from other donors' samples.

In DNA form, the CDR3 reads TGCGCCAGCAGCTTGAACAATGAGCAGTATTTT. Translating it yields CASSLNNEQYF. The V gene is TRBV5-1, the J gene TRBJ2-3; no clear D. The V and J ends lost 1 base and 11 bases respectively, with 8 bases between them. This CDR3 region has 11 residues. Germline values: CDR1 SGHRS, CDR2 YFSETQ.